One T cell receptor (beta chain) is described in this entry. The antigen is undetermined. This entry comes from a study of healthy donors' naive CD4 and CD8 T cells. Study-wide points: Positive CDR3 charge linked to CD4+ cells, negative to CD8+ cells. A reported CD4+/CD8+ bias affected most V and J genes in naive cells.

A linear amplification protocol produced the TCR libraries from 500 ng of total RNA. MiXCR, run by TCRdb on the reads, gives a single entry per CDR3 protein. This table has approximately 180,000 distinct CDR3 sequences, nearly 75% appearing once. This CDR3 region has 12 residues. Germline CDR1 reads SQVTM; CDR2 reads ANQGSEA. Trimming took 6 bases from V and 7 from J, leaving 15 bases between them. What was sequenced was naive CD4+ and CD8+ T cells sorted from blood, pooled from several donors. The source of this sequence is a pool of human donors in good health; the sample pools cells from several healthy donors. This chain joins TRBV29-1 and TRBJ2-5, with D possibly being TRBD1 or TRBD2 (5 bases each). The CDR3 spells CSVDKAEGTQYF. The CDR3 DNA reads TGCAGCGTGGACAAAGCCGAGGGGACCCAGTACTTC.